The 9 T cell receptor beta chains listed next were all sequenced from one sample in a study of shared clonotypes between healthy human individuals. The method was immunoSEQ multiplex PCR; TCRdb's version includes in-frame clones alone and lacks a portion of them. The data hold roughly 500,000 clones, with less than 85% observed a single time. The sequenced sample consisted of PBMCs. These receptors originate from a woman in her thirties or forties in good health. Some clones in this sample may be carry-over from other donors' samples.

This clone has only one observation. J is TRBJ2-7 and V is TRBV18; D tentatively reads TRBD1 or TRBD2 (5 bases each). Trimming pared 6 bases from V and 3 bases from J, leaving 15 bases between. Germline V gene lookup returns CDR1 KGHSH and CDR2 LQKENI. The CDR3 is 14 amino acids. The DNA for the CDR3 is TGTGCCAGCTCGCTCCCCGGGACGCTCTACGAGCAGTACTTC. Protein sequence: CASSLPGTLYEQYF.

The rearrangement links TRBV27 to TRBJ2-6; D not resolved. CDR3 length: 14 residues. V was trimmed by 7 bases and J by 2 bases, leaving 9 bases between them. CDR1 MNHEY and CDR2 SMNVEV come from the germline V gene (reference sequence). The CDR3 coding sequence is TGTGCCAGCAAGAGTGTGCCTGGGGCCAACGTCCTGACTTTC. This encodes CASKSVPGANVLTF. The variable domain in full, completed from reference TRBV27 and TRBJ2-6, reads EAQVTQNPRYLITVTGKKLTVTCSQNMNHEYMSWYRQDPGLGLRQIYYSMNVEVTDKGDVPEGYKVSRKEKRNFPLILESPSPNQTSLYFCASKSVPGANVLTFGAGSRLTVL.

This chain connects TRBV2 to TRBJ2-1, with 8 bases matching TRBD2. Germline assignment: CDR1 SNHLY and CDR2 FYNNEI. The CDR3 runs 16 residues. Trimming took 6 bases from V and 6 from J; bases not matched to a gene: 13. CDR3 DNA: TGTGCCAGCAGGGCAACCGGGAGCGGGAGTGTCAATGAGCAGTTCTTC. This translates into CASRATGSGSVNEQFF. Using reference TRBV2 and TRBJ2-1 for the parts outside the CDR3, the full variable domain is EPEVTQTPSHQVTQMGQEVILRCVPISNHLYFYWYRQILGQKVEFLVSFYNNEISEKSEIFDDQFSVERPDGSNFTLKIRSTKLEDSAMYFCASRATGSGSVNEQFFGPGTRLTVL.

The gene calls are TRBV25-1 and TRBJ2-5; D is possibly TRBD1 or TRBD2 (7 bases each). V shed 3 bases and J shed 2 bases, with 19 bases lying between them. The germline CDR1 and CDR2 sequences are MGHDK and SYGVNS. CDR3 size: 17 residues. CDR3 region: CASSDPRQGGLQETQYF. CDR3 sequence (DNA): TGTGCCAGCAGTGACCCAAGACAGGGAGGGCTACAAGAGACCCAGTACTTC. Combining the CDR3 with reference TRBV25-1 and TRBJ2-5 gives the whole variable domain EADIYQTPRYLVIGTGKKITLECSQTMGHDKMYWYQQDPGMELHLIHYSYGVNSTEKGDLSSESTVSRIRTEHFPLTLESARPSHTSQYLCASSDPRQGGLQETQYFGPGTRLLVL.

This chain links TRBV14 with TRBJ1-2, with D possibly matching TRBD1 (6 bases). Between the trimmed V and J ends, which lost 4 bases and 6 bases, there was a span of 18 bases. The CDR3 spans 15 residues. Germline V gene lookup returns CDR1 SGHDN and CDR2 FVKESK. CDR3 residues: CASSPWVGGGNGYTF. The CDR3 DNA sequence: TGTGCCAGCAGCCCCTGGGTTGGAGGGGGAAATGGCTACACCTTC.

The chain uses TRBV18 and TRBJ2-7, with 9 bases fitting TRBD1. The CDR3 is made up of 14 amino acids. Germline V CDR1 and CDR2: KGHSH, LQKENI. The junction had 4 bases not matched to a gene; V was cut back by 5 bases and J by 2 bases. CDR3 sequence (DNA): TGTGCCAGCTCATCCGGGACAGGGACCTACGAGCAGTACTTC. As protein: CASSSGTGTYEQYF.

J is TRBJ2-3 and V is TRBV7-2; D not certain. Germline V lookup: CDR1 SGHTA, CDR2 FQGNSA. The CDR3 consists of 12 residues. The V and J ends lost 4 bases and 4 bases respectively, with 6 bases between them. The CDR3 loop is CASSWSSDTQYF. The CDR3 bases are TGTGCCAGCAGCTGGAGTTCAGATACGCAGTATTTT.

To note about this clone: The identical CDR3 is also encoded by other nucleotide sequences in the sample. J is TRBJ2-2 and V is TRBV18; 7 bases map to TRBD1. Germline CDR1 reads KGHSH; CDR2 reads LQKENI. The length of the CDR3 is 13 residues. V lost 3 bases and J lost 6; bases outside the gene matches: 1. This CDR3 reads CASSPGQAGELFF. The CDR3 nucleotides are TGTGCCAGCTCACCCGGACAGGCCGGGGAGCTGTTTTTT.

The V gene is TRBV7-8, the J gene TRBJ2-7, with TRBD2 matching over 14 bases. Germline V gene lookup returns CDR1 SGHVS and CDR2 FQNEAQ. The CDR3 totals 18 residues. Unmatched junction bases numbered 8, after V lost 4 bases and J lost 0 bases. The CDR3: CASSSGLAGDRSSYEQYF. In nucleotides, the CDR3 is TGTGCCAGCAGCTCGGGACTAGCGGGAGACCGGTCCTCCTACGAGCAGTACTTC.